The rows below give T cell receptor beta chains drawn from one sample of a study of T cell repertoires in cytomegalovirus infection. Their antigens remain unidentified. TCRdb redid the calling of the reads with MiXCR, one entry per CDR3 protein. The table has around 310,000 distinct CDR3 sequences, 25% to 30% seen once. The sample was cultured PBMCs, taken from culture after CMV antigen stimulation. These receptors originate from a human donor in good health (CMV status not recorded). Some clones in this sample may be carry-over from other donors' samples. The CDR3 runs from the conserved cysteine through the conserved F or W. The order of the fields is clone size, CDR3 length, J gene, D gene, V gene, CDR3 protein, CDR3 DNA. A D gene is named only where the DNA matches it firmly. Clone size, where shown, is once, few, many, or a class for clones that have expanded.

clone size: NA
CDR3 length: 16
J gene: TRBJ2-2
D gene: NA
V gene: TRBV6-8
CDR3 protein: CASSYLGPANTGELFF
CDR3 DNA: TGTGCCAGCAGTTACCTGGGACCCGCGAACACCGGGGAGCTGTTTTTT

clone size: NA
CDR3 length: 17
J gene: TRBJ2-2
D gene: NA
V gene: TRBV12-3/TRBV12-4
CDR3 protein: CASRTLRDWSNTGELFF
CDR3 DNA: TGTGCCAGCAGAACTTTGAGGGACTGGTCGAACACCGGGGAGCTGTTTTTT

clone size: once
CDR3 length: 17
J gene: TRBJ2-7
D gene: TRBD2
V gene: TRBV7-2
CDR3 protein: CASTAAGGGHRSYEQYF
CDR3 DNA: TGTGCCAGCACCGCGGCGGGGGGAGGGCATCGTTCCTACGAGCAGTACTTC

clone size: many
CDR3 length: 15
J gene: TRBJ1-1
D gene: TRBD1
V gene: TRBV9
CDR3 protein: CASSQTGGGGTEAFF
CDR3 DNA: TGTGCCAGCAGTCAGACAGGGGGCGGAGGCACTGAAGCTTTCTTT

clone size: few
CDR3 length: 16
J gene: TRBJ2-5
D gene: TRBD2
V gene: TRBV27
CDR3 protein: CASSRQTSGYQETQYF
CDR3 DNA: TGTGCCAGCAGTCGCCAAACTAGCGGGTACCAAGAGACCCAGTACTTC

clone size: NA
CDR3 length: 14
J gene: TRBJ2-3
D gene: NA
V gene: TRBV28
CDR3 protein: CASTLAGTTDTQYF
CDR3 DNA: TGTGCCAGCACTCTAGCCGGGACCACAGATACGCAGTATTTT

clone size: few
CDR3 length: 14
J gene: TRBJ2-7
D gene: NA
V gene: TRBV30
CDR3 protein: CAWSSRQGWNEQYF
CDR3 DNA: TGTGCCTGGAGTTCCCGGCAGGGTTGGAACGAGCAGTACTTC

clone size: NA
CDR3 length: 14
J gene: TRBJ1-6
D gene: NA
V gene: TRBV11-2
CDR3 protein: CASSLPWKGSPLHF
CDR3 DNA: TGTGCCAGCAGCTTACCCTGGAAGGGATCACCCCTCCACTTT

clone size: NA
CDR3 length: 13
J gene: TRBJ1-5
D gene: NA
V gene: TRBV7-2
CDR3 protein: CASSRTPNQPQHF
CDR3 DNA: TGTGCCAGCAGCCGAACCCCCAATCAGCCCCAGCATTTT

clone size: many
CDR3 length: 17
J gene: TRBJ1-1
D gene: TRBD1
V gene: TRBV19
CDR3 protein: CASSKLGTGDPNTEAFF
CDR3 DNA: TGTGCCAGTAGTAAGCTAGGGACAGGGGACCCGAACACTGAAGCTTTCTTT

clone size: many
CDR3 length: 15
J gene: TRBJ1-1
D gene: NA
V gene: TRBV7-3
CDR3 protein: CASSSTGSGYTEAFF
CDR3 DNA: TGTGCCAGCAGCTCTACAGGGTCGGGGTACACTGAAGCTTTCTTT

clone size: few
CDR3 length: 14
J gene: TRBJ2-7
D gene: NA
V gene: TRBV7-2
CDR3 protein: CASSLVDSLGEQYF
CDR3 DNA: TGTGCCAGCAGCTTAGTGGACTCGTTGGGGGAGCAGTACTTC

clone size: NA
CDR3 length: 14
J gene: TRBJ1-5
D gene: NA
V gene: TRBV2
CDR3 protein: CASSGLGGNQPQHF
CDR3 DNA: TGTGCCAGCAGTGGGCTAGGGGGCAATCAGCCCCAGCATTTT

clone size: many
CDR3 length: 12
J gene: TRBJ1-6
D gene: NA
V gene: TRBV7-2
CDR3 protein: CASSLEPSPLHF
CDR3 DNA: TGTGCCAGCAGCTTAGAACCCTCACCCCTCCACTTT

clone size: NA
CDR3 length: 15
J gene: TRBJ1-3
D gene: TRBD1
V gene: TRBV7-9
CDR3 protein: CASRFSQGGENTIYF
CDR3 DNA: TGTGCCAGCAGGTTCTCCCAGGGGGGGGAAAACACCATATATTTT

clone size: NA
CDR3 length: 15
J gene: TRBJ1-1
D gene: NA
V gene: TRBV6-5
CDR3 protein: CASSYTRRMNTEAFF
CDR3 DNA: TGTGCCAGCAGTTACACCAGACGGATGAACACTGAAGCTTTCTTT

clone size: NA
CDR3 length: 13
J gene: TRBJ2-3
D gene: NA
V gene: TRBV20-1
CDR3 protein: CSAWLLDTDTQYF
CDR3 DNA: TGCAGTGCTTGGCTACTTGACACAGATACGCAGTATTTT

clone size: NA
CDR3 length: 16
J gene: TRBJ1-1
D gene: NA
V gene: TRBV30
CDR3 protein: CAWSFGGYGKSGGAFF
CDR3 DNA: TGTGCCTGGAGTTTTGGGGGTTATGGGAAGTCGGGAGGAGCTTTCTTT

clone size: few
CDR3 length: 13
J gene: TRBJ2-2
D gene: NA
V gene: TRBV28
CDR3 protein: CASSFLRNGELFF
CDR3 DNA: TGTGCCAGCAGTTTTCTTCGGAACGGGGAGCTGTTTTTT

clone size: NA
CDR3 length: 14
J gene: TRBJ2-3
D gene: TRBD1
V gene: TRBV6-1
CDR3 protein: CASSDLQGADTQYF
CDR3 DNA: TGTGCCAGCAGTGACTTACAGGGGGCAGATACGCAGTATTTT

clone size: NA
CDR3 length: 14
J gene: TRBJ2-3
D gene: TRBD1
V gene: TRBV20-1
CDR3 protein: CSARTGHSTDTQYF
CDR3 DNA: TGCAGTGCTCGGACAGGTCATAGCACAGATACGCAGTATTTT

clone size: NA
CDR3 length: 16
J gene: TRBJ1-1
D gene: NA
V gene: TRBV28
CDR3 protein: CASSYPVTAPNTEAFF
CDR3 DNA: TGTGCCAGCAGCTATCCCGTGACAGCCCCGAACACTGAAGCTTTCTTT

clone size: few
CDR3 length: 16
J gene: TRBJ2-1
D gene: TRBD2
V gene: TRBV20-1
CDR3 protein: CSARDLAGSPYNEQFF
CDR3 DNA: TGCAGTGCTAGAGATCTAGCGGGGAGCCCTTACAATGAGCAGTTCTTC

clone size: few
CDR3 length: 13
J gene: TRBJ1-3
D gene: NA
V gene: TRBV29-1
CDR3 protein: CSVDLLSGNTIYF
CDR3 DNA: TGCAGCGTTGACCTACTCTCTGGAAACACCATATATTTT

clone size: many
CDR3 length: 16
J gene: TRBJ2-6
D gene: TRBD1
V gene: TRBV27
CDR3 protein: CATGGTGGTGANVLTF
CDR3 DNA: TGTGCCACCGGGGGGACAGGGGGAACTGGGGCCAACGTCCTGACTTTC

clone size: NA
CDR3 length: 15
J gene: TRBJ2-7
D gene: NA
V gene: TRBV7-2
CDR3 protein: CASSLGRTADYEQYF
CDR3 DNA: TGTGCCAGCAGCTTAGGTAGGACAGCCGACTACGAGCAGTACTTC

clone size: few
CDR3 length: 16
J gene: TRBJ2-5
D gene: TRBD1
V gene: TRBV5-6
CDR3 protein: CASSRGDRFPQETQYF
CDR3 DNA: TGTGCCAGCAGCCGCGGGGACAGGTTCCCCCAAGAGACCCAGTACTTC

clone size: many
CDR3 length: 17
J gene: TRBJ2-5
D gene: TRBD1
V gene: TRBV7-8
CDR3 protein: CASSTRKKTGWGETQYF
CDR3 DNA: TGTGCCAGCAGCACCCGAAAAAAGACAGGGTGGGGAGAGACCCAGTACTTC

clone size: NA
CDR3 length: 16
J gene: TRBJ2-5
D gene: NA
V gene: TRBV5-1
CDR3 protein: CASSLVGGEVGETQYF
CDR3 DNA: TGCGCCAGCAGCTTGGTCGGTGGGGAAGTAGGGGAGACCCAGTACTTC

clone size: NA
CDR3 length: 19
J gene: TRBJ1-1
D gene: TRBD1
V gene: TRBV28
CDR3 protein: CASSLIVHRGELYGTEAFF
CDR3 DNA: TGTGCCAGCAGTTTGATTGTCCACAGGGGCGAACTTTACGGGACTGAAGCTTTCTTT

clone size: NA
CDR3 length: 15
J gene: TRBJ1-2
D gene: TRBD1
V gene: TRBV9
CDR3 protein: CASSALGTGGDGYTF
CDR3 DNA: TGTGCCAGCAGCGCTCTCGGAACAGGGGGCGACGGCTACACCTTC

clone size: NA
CDR3 length: 15
J gene: TRBJ2-5
D gene: TRBD1
V gene: TRBV19
CDR3 protein: CASSRQGAPGETQYF
CDR3 DNA: TGTGCCAGTAGTCGGCAGGGGGCCCCTGGGGAGACCCAGTACTTC

clone size: few
CDR3 length: 15
J gene: TRBJ1-4
D gene: NA
V gene: TRBV6-5
CDR3 protein: CASSYSGSTNEKLFF
CDR3 DNA: TGTGCCAGCAGTTACTCAGGGTCAACTAATGAAAAACTGTTTTTT

clone size: few
CDR3 length: 18
J gene: TRBJ2-3
D gene: NA
V gene: TRBV20-1
CDR3 protein: CSARGLSDGGPRTDTQYF
CDR3 DNA: TGCAGTGCTAGAGGACTTTCCGACGGCGGACCTCGCACAGATACGCAGTATTTT

clone size: many
CDR3 length: 15
J gene: TRBJ2-1
D gene: NA
V gene: TRBV7-8
CDR3 protein: CASSLTGQAYFEQFF
CDR3 DNA: TGTGCCAGCAGCTTAACAGGTCAGGCGTATTTCGAGCAGTTCTTC

clone size: NA
CDR3 length: 14
J gene: TRBJ2-4
D gene: NA
V gene: TRBV11-2
CDR3 protein: CASSLARTTNIQYF
CDR3 DNA: TGTGCCAGCAGCTTAGCGAGGACAACAAACATTCAGTACTTC

clone size: many
CDR3 length: 15
J gene: TRBJ2-7
D gene: TRBD1
V gene: TRBV7-9
CDR3 protein: CASSSGLRDRVVQYF
CDR3 DNA: TGTGCCAGCAGCTCGGGACTCCGGGACAGGGTAGTGCAGTACTTC

clone size: NA
CDR3 length: 16
J gene: TRBJ2-1
D gene: TRBD2
V gene: TRBV20-1
CDR3 protein: CSARITRTSGSNEQFF
CDR3 DNA: TGCAGTGCTAGGATCACCCGGACTAGCGGGAGCAATGAGCAGTTCTTC

clone size: NA
CDR3 length: 15
J gene: TRBJ1-1
D gene: TRBD1
V gene: TRBV7-8
CDR3 protein: CASSLDRNLNTEAFF
CDR3 DNA: TGTGCCAGCAGCTTGGACAGGAATTTAAACACTGAAGCTTTCTTT

clone size: NA
CDR3 length: 15
J gene: TRBJ2-7
D gene: TRBD1
V gene: TRBV27
CDR3 protein: CASSYGDRGNYEQYF
CDR3 DNA: TGTGCCAGCAGTTACGGAGACAGGGGGAACTACGAGCAGTACTTC

clone size: few
CDR3 length: 14
J gene: TRBJ2-3
D gene: TRBD2
V gene: TRBV19
CDR3 protein: CASSVLAGADTQYF
CDR3 DNA: TGTGCCAGTAGTGTGCTAGCGGGAGCAGATACGCAGTATTTT

clone size: NA
CDR3 length: 16
J gene: TRBJ1-1
D gene: TRBD1
V gene: TRBV11-2
CDR3 protein: CASSLDLGQGDTEAFF
CDR3 DNA: TGTGCCAGCAGCTTAGATCTTGGACAGGGAGACACTGAAGCTTTCTTT

clone size: few
CDR3 length: 15
J gene: TRBJ2-5
D gene: TRBD2
V gene: TRBV10-3
CDR3 protein: CATGTSGNSQETQYF
CDR3 DNA: TGTGCCACAGGGACTAGCGGTAACTCTCAAGAGACCCAGTACTTC

clone size: few
CDR3 length: 15
J gene: TRBJ2-3
D gene: NA
V gene: TRBV2
CDR3 protein: CASRLKSTSTDTQYF
CDR3 DNA: TGTGCCAGCAGGTTAAAGAGCACTAGCACAGATACGCAGTATTTT